This TCR beta chain was sequenced in a study of blood T cell repertoires in COVID-19. Study-wide background: Samples came from the United States, Italy and Spain, spanning acute and convalescent COVID-19. Sources were T cells, B-cell-depleted T cells, or PBMCs; the material itself was cDNA or gDNA.

The Seattle site enrolled patients during active infection and followed them longitudinally. The CDR3 extends over 15 amino acids. The germline CDR1 and CDR2 sequences are SEHNR and FQNEAQ (reference sequence). V shed 8 bases, J shed 5 bases, and the junction held 8 bases outside the gene matches. Original methodology: Reference gene primer amplification yielded estimated nucleated cell counts. Generated by immunoSEQ multiplex PCR, the TCRdb table keeps only in-frame clones and is missing some. V, J and clone size are those of that table, while D and trimming were read from the DNA. Here the sample spans fewer than 250,000 clones, about 85% being singletons.

The V and J genes are TRBV7-9 and TRBJ1-6; TRBD1 matches 8 bases. The sample taken for sequencing was peripheral blood. The sequence was obtained from a woman at least 80 years old with COVID-19, enrolled during active disease. CDR3 DNA: TGTGCCAGCTCGGACAGGGAGGGAGATAATTCACCCCTCCACTTT. This gives the protein CASSDREGDNSPLHF.